The 23 T cell receptor beta chains below all came from one sample that was sequenced in a study of OX40 agonist ivuxolimab in advanced cancers. Profiling relied on immunoSEQ multiplex PCR, and the TCRdb table lists in-frame clones only, not all of them. The table has tens of thousands of clones, around 89% seen once. The input for sequencing was CD4+ or CD8+ T cells sorted from blood, taken in a trial of the OX40 agonist ivuxolimab. These receptors were collected from an adult with an advanced solid tumor such as melanoma, head and neck, liver or kidney cancer.

This clone was observed a handful of times. The genes are TRBV4-1 and TRBJ2-7; D remains unclear. With 1 base removed from V and 5 bases from J, the gap between germline ends came to 12 bases. The CDR3 runs 14 residues. Germline V gene data show CDR1 as MGHRA and CDR2 as YSYEKL. CDR3 sequence reads: CASSQGPDMDEQYF. In DNA, the CDR3 is TGCGCCAGCAGCCAAGGGCCGGATATGGACGAGCAGTACTTC.

The chain recombines TRBV9 with TRBJ2-5, with 9 bases fitting TRBD1. The CDR3 extends over 14 amino acids. V gave up 4 bases and J gave up 3 bases; unmatched junction bases: 4. CDR1 and CDR2 from the germline V gene are SGDLS and YYNGEE. The CDR3 protein is CASSPTGGEETQYF. CDR3 DNA sequence: TGTGCCAGCAGCCCCACAGGGGGCGAAGAGACCCAGTACTTC.

This sequence joins TRBV19 and TRBJ2-3; D is undetermined. The CDR3 has 14 residues. V shed 2 bases and J shed 15 bases, with 21 bases lying between them. CDR1 and CDR2 (germline): LNHDA, SQIVND (reference sequence). The CDR3 sequence: CASSISGNGVLQYF. In DNA, the CDR3 is TGTGCCAGTAGTATATCGGGCAACGGCGTGTTACAATATTTT.

This rearrangement joins TRBV6-5 to TRBJ2-1; D not resolved. With 0 bases removed from V and 9 bases from J, the gap between germline ends came to 18 bases. Germline V gives CDR1 MNHEY, CDR2 SVGAGI. This CDR3 is 16 amino acids long. CDR3 DNA: TGTGCCAGCAGTTACTCGGGGTTGGTGTTGGGCAGTGAGCAGTTCTTC. It codes for CASSYSGLVLGSEQFF.

V gene TRBV19 combines with J gene TRBJ2-2; possibly TRBD2 for D (6 bases). The CDR3 length is 14 residues. CDR1 is LNHDA and CDR2 is SQIVND in the germline V gene (reference sequence). V gave up 6 bases and J gave up 2 bases, with 10 bases separating them. As DNA, the CDR3 is TGTGCCAGTAGGGGGGGTCCTAACACCGGGGAGCTGTTTTTT. Translation: CASRGGPNTGELFF.

The rearrangement joins TRBV7-8 to TRBJ1-4; D unresolved. The V gene's germline CDR1 is SGHVS and CDR2 FQNEAQ. V was pared by 2 bases and J by 10 bases, with 11 bases between. CDR3 length equals 13 residues. Here the CDR3 reads CASSLNRAVKLFF. In DNA form, the CDR3 reads TGTGCCAGCAGCTTAAATAGGGCTGTAAAACTGTTTTTT.

This rearrangement joins TRBV4-2 to TRBJ2-7, with 8 bases matching TRBD2. The CDR3 sequence is 15 residues long. Germline-derived CDR1 and CDR2 are LGHNA and YNFKEQ. V lost 0 bases to trimming and J lost 3 bases; unmatched junction nucleotides: 4. The DNA of the CDR3 is TGTGCCAGCAGCCAAGATATTAGCGGGATCTACGAGCAGTACTTC. The encoded protein is CASSQDISGIYEQYF.

The chain joins TRBV27 to TRBJ2-7; D call uncertain. The ends were cut back, 3 bases at V and 1 base at J, with 10 bases in the middle. Germline loops: CDR1 MNHEY, CDR2 SMNVEV (reference sequence). This CDR3 has 14 residues. The CDR3 DNA follows: TGTGCCAGCAGTTTCTATGGTGGATCCTACGAGCAGTACTTC. Its protein is CASSFYGGSYEQYF.

The chain has TRBV19 and TRBJ2-7, with a weak D call TRBD2 (6 bases). Trimming cost V 3 bases and J 3 bases, with 15 bases left between them. The CDR3 is 15 residues long. Germline V gives CDR1 LNHDA, CDR2 SQIVND (reference sequence). CDR3 in DNA: TGTGCCAGTAGTATGGTGGGGGAGGCCCACTACGAGCAGTACTTC. Translating gives CASSMVGEAHYEQYF.

V and J are TRBV9 and TRBJ2-1; possibly TRBD2 for D (6 bases). CDR3 length: 13 residues. V gave up 4 bases and J gave up 4 bases, with 9 bases separating them. CDR1 is SGDLS and CDR2 is YYNGEE in the germline V gene. CDR3 sequence (DNA): TGTGCCAGCAGCTATAGCGGTTACAATGAGCAGTTCTTC. This codes for CASSYSGYNEQFF. Combining the CDR3 with reference TRBV9 and TRBJ2-1 gives the whole variable domain DSGVTQTPKHLITATGQRVTLRCSPRSGDLSVYWYQQSLDQGLQFLIQYYNGEERAKGNILERFSAQQFPDLHSELNLSSLELGDSALYFCASSYSGYNEQFFGPGTRLTVL.

The chain has TRBV6-1 and TRBJ1-1; D is uncertain. In germline, CDR1 is MNHNS, CDR2 SASEGT. The CDR3 is 16 amino acids. Trimming took 1 base from V and 1 from J, leaving 13 bases between them. CDR3 DNA sequence: TGTGCCAGCAGTGAAGGATGGGCGGATACGAACACTGAAGCTTTCTTT. Translating gives CASSEGWADTNTEAFF.

The chain recombines TRBV27 with TRBJ2-7, with unresolved D. Germline V lookup: CDR1 MNHEY, CDR2 SMNVEV (reference sequence). This CDR3 has 13 residues. Between the trimmed V and J ends, which lost 5 bases and 3 bases, there was a span of 11 bases. CDR3 residues: CASSPTGYYEQYF. The CDR3 nucleotides read TGTGCCAGCAGTCCAACCGGGTACTACGAGCAGTACTTC.

The chain joins TRBV21-1 to TRBJ2-7; TRBD1, as called in the table, went unchecked against the DNA. TRBV21-1 corresponds to a pseudogene. This CDR3 is 15 amino acids long. The CDR3, as DNA: TGTGCCAGCAGCAAAGCGGCAGGGGCCGGGTACGAGCAGTACTTC. This codes for CASSKAAGAGYEQYF.

The chain uses TRBV5-6 and TRBJ2-2; no reliable D call. In germline, CDR1 is SGHDT, CDR2 YYEEEE. V was clipped by 4 bases and J by 6 bases, with 10 bases between them. CDR3 size: 13 residues. This CDR3 reads CASSLSQSGELFF. In DNA, the CDR3 is TGTGCCAGCAGCCTGTCGCAGTCCGGGGAGCTGTTTTTT.

CDR3 DNA: TGTGCCAGCAGTTACTCGGGCTTGGGGACCGGGGAGCTGTTTTTT. This gives the protein CASSYSGLGTGELFF. The gene calls are TRBV6-5 and TRBJ2-2; D gene uncertain. CDR3 length: 15 amino acids. Trimming shortened V by 0 bases and J by 5 bases, and 10 bases separated the two germline ends. The germline CDR1 and CDR2 sequences are MNHEY and SVGAGI.

Only a few counts were recorded for this clone. The CDR3 loop is CASSFRPGTIQETQYF. CDR3 sequence (DNA): TGTGCCAGCAGTTTCCGTCCCGGGACTATACAAGAGACCCAGTACTTC. The chain links TRBV27 to TRBJ2-5; 7 bases match TRBD2. Germline lookup yields CDR1 MNHEY and CDR2 SMNVEV (reference sequence). Unmatched junction bases numbered 9, after V lost 3 bases and J lost 2 bases. The CDR3 consists of 16 residues.

This chain's CDR3 is CASLRGDEQYF. As DNA, the CDR3 is TGTGCCAGCCTCAGAGGGGATGAGCAGTACTTC. The rearrangement links TRBV2 to TRBJ2-7, with D perhaps assigned TRBD1 or TRBD2 (5 bases each). Trimming removed 8 bases from V and 7 bases from J, with 12 bases in between. The germline V gene encodes CDR1 SNHLY and CDR2 FYNNEI. There are 11 residues in the CDR3.

V gene TRBV6-1 combines with J gene TRBJ2-4; no clear D gene. V shed 10 bases and J shed 3 bases, with 13 bases lying between them. Germline V gives CDR1 MNHNS, CDR2 SASEGT. The CDR3 runs to 13 residues. CDR3 region: CAIRTWGKNIQYF. In nucleotides, the CDR3 is TGTGCCATCCGGACCTGGGGCAAAAACATTCAGTACTTC.

The chain combines TRBV27 with TRBJ2-7; D call uncertain. Germline CDR1 reads MNHEY; CDR2 reads SMNVEV (reference sequence). V was trimmed by 3 bases and J by 1 base, leaving 10 bases between them. This CDR3 has 14 residues. The CDR3 loop reads CASSFRRYSYEQYF. In DNA form, the CDR3 reads TGTGCCAGCAGTTTCCGCCGATATTCCTACGAGCAGTACTTC.

The V call is TRBV4-1, the J call TRBJ2-7, with 7 bases aligning to TRBD1. Germline-derived CDR1 and CDR2 are MGHRA and YSYEKL. The CDR3 runs 15 residues. The trim removed 4 bases at V and 2 bases at J, leaving 8 bases unmatched. CDR3 region: CASSLGQAQTYEQYF. CDR3 nucleotides: TGCGCCAGCAGCCTAGGACAGGCGCAAACCTACGAGCAGTACTTC.

J is TRBJ2-3 and V is TRBV19; D might be TRBD1 (5 bases). Trimming shortened V by 10 bases and J by 7 bases, and 15 bases separated the two germline ends. The CDR3 sequence is 12 residues long. Germline V lookup: CDR1 LNHDA, CDR2 SQIVND (reference sequence). This CDR3 reads CATNDRANTQYF. CDR3 bases: TGTGCCACCAACGACAGAGCGAATACGCAGTATTTT.

This clone occurred once. The rearrangement uses TRBV7-9 and TRBJ1-1; D remains ambiguous. Trimming shortened V by 1 base and J by 2 bases, and 5 bases separated the two germline ends. Per the germline V gene, CDR1 is SEHNR and CDR2 is FQNEAQ (reference sequence). The CDR3 sequence is 13 residues long. The CDR3 loop reads CASSLGRNTEAFF. Here the CDR3 DNA reads TGTGCCAGCAGCTTAGGGCGAAACACTGAAGCTTTCTTT. The full variable domain, rest sourced from reference TRBV7-9 and TRBJ1-1, is DTGVSQNPRHKITKRGQNVTFRCDPISEHNRLYWYRQTLGQGPEFLTYFQNEAQLEKSRLLSDRFSAERPKGSFSTLEIQRTEQGDSAMYLCASSLGRNTEAFFGQGTRLTVV.

V gene TRBV10-3 combines with J gene TRBJ1-1; TRBD1 agrees at 8 bases. Germline CDR1 reads ENHRY; CDR2 reads SYGVKD. The CDR3 sequence is 15 residues long. The V gene end was trimmed by 11 bases and the J gene end by 1 base; junction bases not matched to a gene: 12. DNA of the CDR3: TGTGCCGTCGGACAGGGCGTTTCTTGGAACACTGAAGCTTTCTTT. This encodes CAVGQGVSWNTEAFF.